This T cell receptor (beta chain) comes out of a study of blood T cell repertoires in COVID-19. This clone was observed a single time. V was trimmed by 6 bases and J by 8 bases, leaving 16 bases between them. Germline V lookup: CDR1 MNHEY, CDR2 SVGAGI. The CDR3 spans 13 residues. Here immunoSEQ multiplex PCR was the method, and the copy in TCRdb shows in-frame clones only, minus some. This sample has 200,000 to 300,000 clones; around 88% occur once, and the top ten carry 1% to 1.5%. The sample taken for sequencing was PBMCs or T cells enriched from blood (not recorded which). This chain connects TRBV6-5 to TRBJ1-2, with a weak D call TRBD1 (5 bases). The sequence was obtained from a woman aged 40 to 50 with acute COVID-19. The CDR3 is CASRPSTARGYTF. The CDR3 nucleotides read TGTGCCAGCAGGCCCTCGACAGCGCGGGGCTACACCTTC.